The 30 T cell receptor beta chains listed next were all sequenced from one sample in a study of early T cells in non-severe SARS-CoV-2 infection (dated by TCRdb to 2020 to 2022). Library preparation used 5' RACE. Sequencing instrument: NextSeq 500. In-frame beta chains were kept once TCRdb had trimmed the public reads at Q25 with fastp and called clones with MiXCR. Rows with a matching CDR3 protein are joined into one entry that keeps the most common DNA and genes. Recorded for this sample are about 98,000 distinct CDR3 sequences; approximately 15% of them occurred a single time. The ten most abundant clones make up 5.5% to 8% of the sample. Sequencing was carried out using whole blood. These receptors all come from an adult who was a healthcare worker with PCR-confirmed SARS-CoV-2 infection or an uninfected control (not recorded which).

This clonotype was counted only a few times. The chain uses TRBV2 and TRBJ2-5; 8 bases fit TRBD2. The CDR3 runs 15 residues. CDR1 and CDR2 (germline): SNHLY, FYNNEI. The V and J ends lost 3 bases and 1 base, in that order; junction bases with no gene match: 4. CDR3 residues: CASSDPREAQETQYF. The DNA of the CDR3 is TGTGCCAGCAGTGACCCGCGGGAGGCCCAAGAGACCCAGTACTTC.

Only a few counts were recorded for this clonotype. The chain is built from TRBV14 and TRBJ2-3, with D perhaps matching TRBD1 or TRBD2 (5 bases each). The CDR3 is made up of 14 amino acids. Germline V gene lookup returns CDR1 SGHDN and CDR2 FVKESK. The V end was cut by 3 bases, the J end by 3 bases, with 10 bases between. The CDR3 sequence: CASSHNWGTDTQYF. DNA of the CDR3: TGTGCCAGCAGCCACAATTGGGGGACAGATACGCAGTATTTT.

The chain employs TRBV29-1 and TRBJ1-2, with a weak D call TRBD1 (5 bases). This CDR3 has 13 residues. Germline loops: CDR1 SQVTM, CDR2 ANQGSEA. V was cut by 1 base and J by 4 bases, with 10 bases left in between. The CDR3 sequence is CSVEVGDPYGYTF. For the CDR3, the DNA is TGCAGCGTTGAAGTGGGGGATCCCTATGGCTACACCTTC.

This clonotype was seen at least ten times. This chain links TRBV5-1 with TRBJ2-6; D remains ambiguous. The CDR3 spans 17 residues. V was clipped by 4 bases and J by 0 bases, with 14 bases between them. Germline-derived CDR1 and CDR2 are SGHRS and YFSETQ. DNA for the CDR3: TGCGCCAGCAGCCCGGACGGAAGAAGCTCTGGGGCCAACGTCCTGACTTTC. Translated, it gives CASSPDGRSSGANVLTF. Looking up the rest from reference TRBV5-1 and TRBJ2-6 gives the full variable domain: KAGVTQTPRYLIKTRGQQVTLSCSPISGHRSVSWYQQTPGQGLQFLFEYFSETQRNKGNFPGRFSGRQFSNSRSEMNVSTLELGDSALYLCASSPDGRSSGANVLTFGAGSRLTVL.

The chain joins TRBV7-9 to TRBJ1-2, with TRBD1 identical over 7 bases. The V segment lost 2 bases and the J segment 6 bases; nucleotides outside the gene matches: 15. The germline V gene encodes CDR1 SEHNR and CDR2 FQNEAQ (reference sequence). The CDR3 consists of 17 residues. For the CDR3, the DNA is TGTGCCAGCAGCTTAACAATGATTAACAGGGGTGGAGATGGCTACACCTTC. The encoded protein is CASSLTMINRGGDGYTF.

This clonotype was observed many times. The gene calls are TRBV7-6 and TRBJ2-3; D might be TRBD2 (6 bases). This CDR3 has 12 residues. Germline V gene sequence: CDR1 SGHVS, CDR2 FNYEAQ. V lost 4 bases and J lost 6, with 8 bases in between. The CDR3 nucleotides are TGTGCCAGCAGCTCCGGGGGTGATACGCAGTATTTT. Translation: CASSSGGDTQYF.

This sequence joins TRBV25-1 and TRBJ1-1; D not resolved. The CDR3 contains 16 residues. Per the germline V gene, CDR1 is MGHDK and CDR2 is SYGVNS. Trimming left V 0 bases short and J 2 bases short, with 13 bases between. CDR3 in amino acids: CASSEYPPSGNTEAFF. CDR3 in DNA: TGTGCCAGCAGTGAATATCCGCCATCCGGAAACACTGAAGCTTTCTTT.

CDR3 sequence (DNA): TGCAGCGTTGGCCAGAGCAGGGGGCAAGAGACCCAGTACTTC. Its translation is CSVGQSRGQETQYF. This rearrangement joins TRBV29-1 to TRBJ2-5, with 7 bases fitting TRBD1. After removal of 4 bases from V and 2 bases from J, the junction contained 7 bases not matched to a gene. The CDR3 has 14 residues. Looked up from germline, CDR1 is SQVTM and CDR2 is ANQGSEA.

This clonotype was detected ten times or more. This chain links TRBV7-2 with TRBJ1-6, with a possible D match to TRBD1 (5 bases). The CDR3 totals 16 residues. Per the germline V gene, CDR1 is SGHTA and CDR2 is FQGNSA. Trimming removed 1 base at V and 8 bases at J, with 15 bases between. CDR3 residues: CASSLEGFKGDSPLHF. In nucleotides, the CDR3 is TGTGCCAGCAGCTTAGAAGGTTTTAAAGGGGATTCACCCCTCCACTTT.

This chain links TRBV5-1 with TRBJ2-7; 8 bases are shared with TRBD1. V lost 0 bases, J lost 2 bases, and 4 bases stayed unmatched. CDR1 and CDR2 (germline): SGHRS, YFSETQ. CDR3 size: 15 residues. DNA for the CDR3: TGCGCCAGCAGCTTGGGTCCGGACAGGGCCTACGAGCAGTACTTC. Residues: CASSLGPDRAYEQYF. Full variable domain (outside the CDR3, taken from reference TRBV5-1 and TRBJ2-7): KAGVTQTPRYLIKTRGQQVTLSCSPISGHRSVSWYQQTPGQGLQFLFEYFSETQRNKGNFPGRFSGRQFSNSRSEMNVSTLELGDSALYLCASSLGPDRAYEQYFGPGTRLTVT.

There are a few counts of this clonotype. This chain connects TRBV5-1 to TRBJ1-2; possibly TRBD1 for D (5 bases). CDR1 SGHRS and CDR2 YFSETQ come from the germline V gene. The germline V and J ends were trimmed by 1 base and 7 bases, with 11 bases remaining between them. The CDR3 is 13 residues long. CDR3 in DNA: TGCGCCAGCAGCTTGAACAGGCTTCTTGGCTACACCTTC. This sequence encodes CASSLNRLLGYTF.

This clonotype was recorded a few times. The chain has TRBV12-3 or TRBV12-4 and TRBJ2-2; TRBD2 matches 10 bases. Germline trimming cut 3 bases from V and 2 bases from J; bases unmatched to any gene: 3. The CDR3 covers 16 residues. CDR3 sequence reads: CASSFGLAENTGELFF. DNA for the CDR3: TGTGCCAGCAGTTTCGGACTAGCGGAAAACACCGGGGAGCTGTTTTTT.

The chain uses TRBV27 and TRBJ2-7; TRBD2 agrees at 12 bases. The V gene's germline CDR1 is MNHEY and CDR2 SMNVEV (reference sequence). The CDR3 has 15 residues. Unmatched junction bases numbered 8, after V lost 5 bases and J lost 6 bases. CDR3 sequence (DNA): TGTGCCAGCAGTCGGACTAGCGGGAATCCCGGCGAGCAGTACTTC. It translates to CASSRTSGNPGEQYF.

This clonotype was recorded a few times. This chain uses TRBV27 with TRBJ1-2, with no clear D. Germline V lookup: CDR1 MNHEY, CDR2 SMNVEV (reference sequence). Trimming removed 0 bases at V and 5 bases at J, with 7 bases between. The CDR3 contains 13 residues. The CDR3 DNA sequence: TGTGCCAGCAGTTTATCGAGGGCGTATGGCTACACCTTC. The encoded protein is CASSLSRAYGYTF.

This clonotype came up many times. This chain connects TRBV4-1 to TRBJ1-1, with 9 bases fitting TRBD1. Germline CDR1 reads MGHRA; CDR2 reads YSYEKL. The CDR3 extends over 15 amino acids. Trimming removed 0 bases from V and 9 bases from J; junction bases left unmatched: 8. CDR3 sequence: CASSQDKGTGSKAFF. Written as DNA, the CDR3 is TGCGCCAGCAGCCAAGATAAGGGGACAGGGTCTAAAGCTTTCTTT.

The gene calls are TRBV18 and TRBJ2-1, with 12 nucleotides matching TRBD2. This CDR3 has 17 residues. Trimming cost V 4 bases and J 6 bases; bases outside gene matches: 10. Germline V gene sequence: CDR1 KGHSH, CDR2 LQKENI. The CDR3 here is CASSRRTSGNTLNEQFF. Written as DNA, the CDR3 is TGTGCCAGCTCACGGAGGACTAGCGGGAATACCCTCAATGAGCAGTTCTTC.

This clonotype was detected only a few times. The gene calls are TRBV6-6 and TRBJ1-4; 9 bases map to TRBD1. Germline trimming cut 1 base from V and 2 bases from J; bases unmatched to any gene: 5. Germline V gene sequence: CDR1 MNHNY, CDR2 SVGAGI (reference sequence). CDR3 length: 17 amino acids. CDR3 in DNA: TGTGCCAGCAGTTACTATACAGGGGGCGCGACTAATGAAAAACTGTTTTTT. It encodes CASSYYTGGATNEKLFF.

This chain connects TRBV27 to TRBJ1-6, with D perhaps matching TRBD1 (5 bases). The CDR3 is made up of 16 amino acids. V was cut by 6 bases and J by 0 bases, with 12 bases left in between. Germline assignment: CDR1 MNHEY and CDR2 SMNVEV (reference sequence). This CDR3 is CASRGTVGSYNSPLHF. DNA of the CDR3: TGTGCCAGCAGGGGGACCGTCGGCTCCTATAATTCACCCCTCCACTTT.

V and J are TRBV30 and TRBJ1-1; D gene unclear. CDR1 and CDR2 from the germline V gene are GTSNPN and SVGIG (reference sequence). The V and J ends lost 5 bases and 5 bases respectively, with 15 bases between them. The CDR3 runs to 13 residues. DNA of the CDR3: TGTGCCTGGCATCATCTCCCGGGAACTGAAGCTTTCTTT. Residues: CAWHHLPGTEAFF.

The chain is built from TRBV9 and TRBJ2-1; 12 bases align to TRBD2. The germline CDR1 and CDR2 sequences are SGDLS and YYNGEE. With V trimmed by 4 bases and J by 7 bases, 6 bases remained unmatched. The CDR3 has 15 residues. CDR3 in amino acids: CASSPSGRAGNEQFF. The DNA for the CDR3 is TGTGCCAGCAGCCCTAGCGGGAGGGCGGGGAATGAGCAGTTCTTC. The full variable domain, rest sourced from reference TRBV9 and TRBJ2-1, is DSGVTQTPKHLITATGQRVTLRCSPRSGDLSVYWYQQSLDQGLQFLIQYYNGEERAKGNILERFSAQQFPDLHSELNLSSLELGDSALYFCASSPSGRAGNEQFFGPGTRLTVL.

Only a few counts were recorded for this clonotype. The CDR3 region has the DNA TGTGCCAGTAGTATCCGAGGAGAAGAGACCCAGTACTTC. Encoded protein: CASSIRGEETQYF. The chain uses TRBV19 and TRBJ2-5, with D unresolved. V gave up 3 bases and J gave up 3 bases, with 8 bases separating them. Per germline, CDR1 LNHDA and CDR2 SQIVND (reference sequence). CDR3 length equals 13 residues.

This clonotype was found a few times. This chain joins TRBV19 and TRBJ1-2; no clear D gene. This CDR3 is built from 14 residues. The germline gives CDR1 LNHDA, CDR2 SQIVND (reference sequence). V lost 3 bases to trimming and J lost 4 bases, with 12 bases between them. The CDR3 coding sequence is TGTGCCAGTAGTATTGGGGAGAAGATCTATGGCTACACCTTC. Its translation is CASSIGEKIYGYTF.

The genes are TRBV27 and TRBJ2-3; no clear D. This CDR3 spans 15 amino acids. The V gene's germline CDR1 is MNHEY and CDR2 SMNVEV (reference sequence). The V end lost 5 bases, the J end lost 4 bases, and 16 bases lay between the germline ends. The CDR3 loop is CASSPPPPYADTQYF. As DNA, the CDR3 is TGTGCCAGCAGTCCCCCGCCCCCTTATGCAGATACGCAGTATTTT.

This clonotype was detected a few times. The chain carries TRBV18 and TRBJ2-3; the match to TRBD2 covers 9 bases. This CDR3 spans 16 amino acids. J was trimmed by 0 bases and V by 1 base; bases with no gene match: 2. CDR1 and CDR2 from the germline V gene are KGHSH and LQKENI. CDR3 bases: TGTGCCAGCTCACCACTCCTAGCGGGAAGCACAGATACGCAGTATTTT. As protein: CASSPLLAGSTDTQYF.

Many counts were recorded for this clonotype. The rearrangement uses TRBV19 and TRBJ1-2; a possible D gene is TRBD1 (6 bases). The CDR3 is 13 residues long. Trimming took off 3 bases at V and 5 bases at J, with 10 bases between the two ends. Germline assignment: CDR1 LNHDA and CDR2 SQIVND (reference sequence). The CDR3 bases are TGTGCCAGTAGTATCTTGGGGGCGTATGGCTACACCTTC. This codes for CASSILGAYGYTF.

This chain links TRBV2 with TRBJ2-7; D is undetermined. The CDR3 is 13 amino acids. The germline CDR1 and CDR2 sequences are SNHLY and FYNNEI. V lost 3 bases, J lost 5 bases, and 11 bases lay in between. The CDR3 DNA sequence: TGTGCCAGCAGTGAGGCGCAGGTCGACGAGCAGTACTTC. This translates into CASSEAQVDEQYF.

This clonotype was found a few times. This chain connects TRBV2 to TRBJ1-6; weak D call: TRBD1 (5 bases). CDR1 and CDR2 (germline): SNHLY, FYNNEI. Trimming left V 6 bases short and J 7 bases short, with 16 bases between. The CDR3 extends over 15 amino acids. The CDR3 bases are TGTGCCAGCAGCCCCTTGGGCGGGGGAAATTCACCCCTCCACTTT. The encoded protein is CASSPLGGGNSPLHF. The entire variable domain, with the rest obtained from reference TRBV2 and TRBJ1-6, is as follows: EPEVTQTPSHQVTQMGQEVILRCVPISNHLYFYWYRQILGQKVEFLVSFYNNEISEKSEIFDDQFSVERPDGSNFTLKIRSTKLEDSAMYFCASSPLGGGNSPLHFGNGTRLTVT.

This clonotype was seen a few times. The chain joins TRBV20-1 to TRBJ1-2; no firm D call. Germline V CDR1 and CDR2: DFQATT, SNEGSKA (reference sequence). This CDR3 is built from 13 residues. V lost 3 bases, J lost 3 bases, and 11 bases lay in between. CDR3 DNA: TGCAGTGCTAGTGGGAGGGATCACTATGGCTACACCTTC. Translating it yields CSASGRDHYGYTF.

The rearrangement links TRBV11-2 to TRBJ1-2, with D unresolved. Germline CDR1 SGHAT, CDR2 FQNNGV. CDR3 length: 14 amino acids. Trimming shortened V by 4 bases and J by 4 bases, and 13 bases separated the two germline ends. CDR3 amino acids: CASSSSGGSYGYTF. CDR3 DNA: TGTGCCAGCAGCTCTTCCGGCGGATCCTATGGCTACACCTTC.

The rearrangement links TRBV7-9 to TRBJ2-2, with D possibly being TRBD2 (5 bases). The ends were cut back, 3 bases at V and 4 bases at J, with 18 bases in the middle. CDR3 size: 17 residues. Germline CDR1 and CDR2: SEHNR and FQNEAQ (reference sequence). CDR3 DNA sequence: TGTGCCAGCAGCTTCCCGGCGAAGAGGGCCGGCACCGGGGAGCTGTTTTTT. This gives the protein CASSFPAKRAGTGELFF. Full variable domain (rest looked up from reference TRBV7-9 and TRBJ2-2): DTGVSQNPRHKITKRGQNVTFRCDPISEHNRLYWYRQTLGQGPEFLTYFQNEAQLEKSRLLSDRFSAERPKGSFSTLEIQRTEQGDSAMYLCASSFPAKRAGTGELFFGEGSRLTVL.